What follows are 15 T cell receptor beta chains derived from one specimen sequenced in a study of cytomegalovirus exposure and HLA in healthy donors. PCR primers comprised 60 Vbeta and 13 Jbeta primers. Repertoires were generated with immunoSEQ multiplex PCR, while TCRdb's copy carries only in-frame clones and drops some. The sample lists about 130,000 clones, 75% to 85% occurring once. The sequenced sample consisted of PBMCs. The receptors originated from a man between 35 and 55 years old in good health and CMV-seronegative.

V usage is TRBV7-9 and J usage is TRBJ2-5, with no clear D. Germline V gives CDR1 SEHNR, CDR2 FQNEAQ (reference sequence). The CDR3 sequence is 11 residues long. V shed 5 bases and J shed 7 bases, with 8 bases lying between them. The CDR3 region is CASSEYGTQYF. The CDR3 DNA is TGTGCCAGCAGCGAGTATGGGACCCAGTACTTC.

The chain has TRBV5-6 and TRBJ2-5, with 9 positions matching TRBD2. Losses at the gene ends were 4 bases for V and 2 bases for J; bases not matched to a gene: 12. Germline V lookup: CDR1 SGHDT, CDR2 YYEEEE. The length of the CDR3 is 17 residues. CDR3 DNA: TGTGCCAGCAGCCCACCCCGGGGGAGCGGGAGGCAAGAGACCCAGTACTTC. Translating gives CASSPPRGSGRQETQYF.

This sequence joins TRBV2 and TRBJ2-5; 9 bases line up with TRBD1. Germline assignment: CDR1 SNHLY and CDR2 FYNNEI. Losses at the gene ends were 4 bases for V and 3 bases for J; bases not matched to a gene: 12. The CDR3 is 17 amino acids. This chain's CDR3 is CASSAPPGTGPKETQYF. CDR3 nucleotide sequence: TGTGCCAGCAGTGCTCCCCCCGGGACAGGGCCAAAAGAGACCCAGTACTTC.

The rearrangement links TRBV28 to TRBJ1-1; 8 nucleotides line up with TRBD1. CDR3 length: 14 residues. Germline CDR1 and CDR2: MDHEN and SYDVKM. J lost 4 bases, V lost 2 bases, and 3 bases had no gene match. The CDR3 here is CASSLPDRGTEAFF. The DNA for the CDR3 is TGTGCCAGCAGTTTACCCGACAGGGGCACTGAAGCTTTCTTT.

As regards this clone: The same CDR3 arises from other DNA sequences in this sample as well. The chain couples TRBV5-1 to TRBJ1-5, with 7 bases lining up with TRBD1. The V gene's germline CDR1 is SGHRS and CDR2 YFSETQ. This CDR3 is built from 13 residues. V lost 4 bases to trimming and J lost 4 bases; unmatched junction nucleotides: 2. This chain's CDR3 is CASSLTGNQPQHF. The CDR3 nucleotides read TGCGCCAGCAGCCTGACAGGGAATCAGCCCCAGCATTTT.

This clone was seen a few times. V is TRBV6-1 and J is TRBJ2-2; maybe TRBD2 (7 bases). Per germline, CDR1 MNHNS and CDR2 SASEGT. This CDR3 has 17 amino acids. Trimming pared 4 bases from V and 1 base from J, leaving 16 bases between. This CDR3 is CASSGVRGGQNTGELFF. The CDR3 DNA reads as TGTGCCAGCAGTGGAGTTAGGGGGGGACAGAACACCGGGGAGCTGTTTTTT.

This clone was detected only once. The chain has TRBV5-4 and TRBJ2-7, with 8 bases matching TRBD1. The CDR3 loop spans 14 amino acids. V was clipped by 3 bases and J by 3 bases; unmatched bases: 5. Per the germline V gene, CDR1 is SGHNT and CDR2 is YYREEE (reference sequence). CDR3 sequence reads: CASSSRTGFYEQYF. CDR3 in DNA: TGTGCCAGCAGCTCGAGGACAGGGTTCTACGAGCAGTACTTC.

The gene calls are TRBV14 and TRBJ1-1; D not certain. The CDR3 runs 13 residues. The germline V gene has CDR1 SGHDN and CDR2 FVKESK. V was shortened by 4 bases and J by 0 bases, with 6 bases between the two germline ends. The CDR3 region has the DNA TGTGCCAGCAGCCCGACATTGAACACTGAAGCTTTCTTT. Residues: CASSPTLNTEAFF.

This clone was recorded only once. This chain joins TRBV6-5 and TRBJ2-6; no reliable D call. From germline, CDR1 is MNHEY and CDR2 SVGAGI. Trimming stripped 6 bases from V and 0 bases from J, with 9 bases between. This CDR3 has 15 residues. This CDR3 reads CASSQGDSGANVLTF. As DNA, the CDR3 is TGTGCCAGCAGCCAAGGAGACTCTGGGGCCAACGTCCTGACTTTC.

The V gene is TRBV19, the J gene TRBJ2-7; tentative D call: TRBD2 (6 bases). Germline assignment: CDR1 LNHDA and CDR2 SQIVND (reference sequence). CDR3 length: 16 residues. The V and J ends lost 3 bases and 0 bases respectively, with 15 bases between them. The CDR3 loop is CASSMYGGHSSYEQYF. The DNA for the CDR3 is TGTGCCAGTAGTATGTACGGGGGTCACAGCTCCTACGAGCAGTACTTC.

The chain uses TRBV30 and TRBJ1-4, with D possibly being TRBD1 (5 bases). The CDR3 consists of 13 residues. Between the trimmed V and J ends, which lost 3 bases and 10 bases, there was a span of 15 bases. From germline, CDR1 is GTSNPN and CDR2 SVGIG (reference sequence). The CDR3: CAWSDWVQGKLFF. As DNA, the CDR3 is TGTGCCTGGAGCGATTGGGTTCAGGGAAAACTGTTTTTT.

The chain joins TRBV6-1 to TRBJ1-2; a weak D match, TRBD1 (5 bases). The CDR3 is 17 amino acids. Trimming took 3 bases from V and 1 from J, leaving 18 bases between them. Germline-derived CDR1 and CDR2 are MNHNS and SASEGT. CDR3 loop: CASSDPSRAPFNYGYTF. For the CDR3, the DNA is TGTGCCAGCAGTGATCCGAGCAGGGCCCCCTTTAACTATGGCTACACCTTC.

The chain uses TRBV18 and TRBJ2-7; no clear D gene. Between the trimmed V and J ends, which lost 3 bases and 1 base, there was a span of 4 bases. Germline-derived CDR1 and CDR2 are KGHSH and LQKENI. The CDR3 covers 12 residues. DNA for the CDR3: TGTGCCAGCTCACCCCTTTCCTACGAGCAGTACTTC. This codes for CASSPLSYEQYF.

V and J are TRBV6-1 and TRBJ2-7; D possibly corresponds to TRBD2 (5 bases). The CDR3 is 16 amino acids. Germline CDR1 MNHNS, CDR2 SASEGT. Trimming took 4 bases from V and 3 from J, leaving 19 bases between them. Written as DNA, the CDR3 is TGTGCCAGCAGTGCACCCCAGGTCCCCGGGATCTACGAGCAGTACTTC. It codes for CASSAPQVPGIYEQYF.

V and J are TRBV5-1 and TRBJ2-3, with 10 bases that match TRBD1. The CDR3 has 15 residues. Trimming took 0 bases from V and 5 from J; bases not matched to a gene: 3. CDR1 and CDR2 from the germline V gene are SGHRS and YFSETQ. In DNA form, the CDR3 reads TGCGCCAGCAGCTTGGGACAGGGGGCAGGAGATACGCAGTATTTT. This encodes CASSLGQGAGDTQYF. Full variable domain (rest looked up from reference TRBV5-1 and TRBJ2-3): KAGVTQTPRYLIKTRGQQVTLSCSPISGHRSVSWYQQTPGQGLQFLFEYFSETQRNKGNFPGRFSGRQFSNSRSEMNVSTLELGDSALYLCASSLGQGAGDTQYFGPGTRLTVL.